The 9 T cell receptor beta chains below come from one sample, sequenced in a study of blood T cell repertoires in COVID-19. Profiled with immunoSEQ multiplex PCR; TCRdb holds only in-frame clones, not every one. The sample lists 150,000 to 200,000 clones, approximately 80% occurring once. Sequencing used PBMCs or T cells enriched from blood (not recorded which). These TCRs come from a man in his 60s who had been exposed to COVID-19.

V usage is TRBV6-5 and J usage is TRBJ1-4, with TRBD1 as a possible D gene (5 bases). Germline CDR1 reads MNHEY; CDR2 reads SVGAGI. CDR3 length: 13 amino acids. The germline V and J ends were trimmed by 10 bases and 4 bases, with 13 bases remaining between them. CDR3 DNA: TGTGCCATCGGGGGAAGGGGTAATGAAAAACTGTTTTTT. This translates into CAIGGRGNEKLFF.

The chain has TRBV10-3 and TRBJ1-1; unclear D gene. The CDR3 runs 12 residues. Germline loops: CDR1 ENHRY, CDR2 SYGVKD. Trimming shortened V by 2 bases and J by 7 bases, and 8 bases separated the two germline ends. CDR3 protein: CAISESRNEAFF. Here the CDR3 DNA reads TGTGCCATCAGTGAGAGCAGGAATGAAGCTTTCTTT.

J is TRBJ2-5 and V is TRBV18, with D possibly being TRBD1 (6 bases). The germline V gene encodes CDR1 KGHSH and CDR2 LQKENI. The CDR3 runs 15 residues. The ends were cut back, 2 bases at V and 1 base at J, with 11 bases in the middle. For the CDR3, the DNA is TGTGCCAGCTCACCATCAACAGGGTTCCAAGAGACCCAGTACTTC. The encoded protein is CASSPSTGFQETQYF.

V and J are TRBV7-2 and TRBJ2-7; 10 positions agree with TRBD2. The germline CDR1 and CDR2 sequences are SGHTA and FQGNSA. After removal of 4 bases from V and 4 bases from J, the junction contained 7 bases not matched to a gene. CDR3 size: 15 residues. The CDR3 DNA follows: TGTGCCAGCAGCTCCTCTAGCGGGAGTTGGTACGAGCAGTACTTC. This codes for CASSSSSGSWYEQYF.

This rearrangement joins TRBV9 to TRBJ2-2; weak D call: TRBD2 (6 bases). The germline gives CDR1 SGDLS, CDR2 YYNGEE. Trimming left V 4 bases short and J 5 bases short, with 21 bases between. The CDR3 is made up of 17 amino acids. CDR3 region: CASSFLGVGSGTGELFF. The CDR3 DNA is TGTGCCAGCAGCTTCCTCGGGGTCGGGAGCGGGACCGGGGAGCTGTTTTTT.

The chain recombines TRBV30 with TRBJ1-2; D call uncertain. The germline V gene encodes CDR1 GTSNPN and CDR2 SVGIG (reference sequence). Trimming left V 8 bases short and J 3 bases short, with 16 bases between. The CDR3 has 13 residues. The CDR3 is CAGQTGSDYGYTF. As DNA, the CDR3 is TGTGCCGGGCAGACCGGCTCGGACTATGGCTACACCTTC.

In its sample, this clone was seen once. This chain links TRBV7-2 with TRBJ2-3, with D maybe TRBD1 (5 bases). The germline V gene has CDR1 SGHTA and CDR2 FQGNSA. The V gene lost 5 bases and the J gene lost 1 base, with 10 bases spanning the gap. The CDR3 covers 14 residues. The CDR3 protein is CASSIGAGTDTQYF. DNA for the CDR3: TGTGCCAGCAGCATAGGGGCAGGCACAGATACGCAGTATTTT.

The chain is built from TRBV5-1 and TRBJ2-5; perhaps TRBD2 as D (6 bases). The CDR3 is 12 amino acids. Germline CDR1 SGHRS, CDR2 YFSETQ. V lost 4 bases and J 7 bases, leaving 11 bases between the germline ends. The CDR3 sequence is CASSQRSGTQYF. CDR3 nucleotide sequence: TGCGCCAGCAGCCAACGTAGCGGGACCCAGTACTTC. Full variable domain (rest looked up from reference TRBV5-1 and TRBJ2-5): KAGVTQTPRYLIKTRGQQVTLSCSPISGHRSVSWYQQTPGQGLQFLFEYFSETQRNKGNFPGRFSGRQFSNSRSEMNVSTLELGDSALYLCASSQRSGTQYFGPGTRLLVL.

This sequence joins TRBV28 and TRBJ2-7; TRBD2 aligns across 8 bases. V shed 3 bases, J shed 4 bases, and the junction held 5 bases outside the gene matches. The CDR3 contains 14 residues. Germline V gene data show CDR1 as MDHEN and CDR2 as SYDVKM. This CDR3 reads CASSFLGGAYEQYF. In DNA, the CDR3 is TGTGCCAGCAGTTTTCTCGGGGGGGCTTACGAGCAGTACTTC. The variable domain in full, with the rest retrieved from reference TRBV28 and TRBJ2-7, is DVKVTQSSRYLVKRTGEKVFLECVQDMDHENMFWYRQDPGLGLRLIYFSYDVKMKEKGDIPEGYSVSREKKERFSLILESASTNQTSMYLCASSFLGGAYEQYFGPGTRLTVT.